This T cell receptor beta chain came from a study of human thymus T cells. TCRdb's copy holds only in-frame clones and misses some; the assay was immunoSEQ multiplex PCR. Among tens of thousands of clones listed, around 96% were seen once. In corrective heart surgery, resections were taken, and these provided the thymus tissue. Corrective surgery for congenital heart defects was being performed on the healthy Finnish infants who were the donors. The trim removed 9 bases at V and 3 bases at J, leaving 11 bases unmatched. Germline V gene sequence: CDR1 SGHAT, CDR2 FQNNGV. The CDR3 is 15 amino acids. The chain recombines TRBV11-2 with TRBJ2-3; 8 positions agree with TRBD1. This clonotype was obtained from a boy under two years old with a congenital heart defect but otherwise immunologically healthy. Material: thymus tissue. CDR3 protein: CARKQGAWATDTQYF. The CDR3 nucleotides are TGTGCCAGGAAGCAGGGGGCTTGGGCTACAGATACGCAGTATTTT. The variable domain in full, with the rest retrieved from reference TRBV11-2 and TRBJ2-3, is EAGVAQSPRYKIIEKRQSVAFWCNPISGHATLYWYQQILGQGPKLLIQFQNNGVVDDSQLPKDRFSAERLKGVDSTLKIQPAKLEDSAVYLCARKQGAWATDTQYFGPGTRLTVL.